These 18 T cell receptor beta chains were sequenced from one sample in a study of cytomegalovirus exposure and HLA in healthy donors. Repertoires were generated with immunoSEQ multiplex PCR, while TCRdb's copy carries only in-frame clones and drops some. The top ten hold about 1.3% of the sample, which has some 87,000 clones, about 95% seen once. Sequenced sample: PBMCs. These receptors originate from a woman in her late teens or twenties in good health and CMV-seronegative.

The chain employs TRBV28 and TRBJ2-4; 7 bases fit TRBD1. J lost 5 bases, V lost 1 base, and 5 bases had no gene match. CDR1 and CDR2 (germline): MDHEN, SYDVKM. The CDR3 has 15 amino acids. CDR3 protein: CASSLSRGLENIQYF. CDR3 in DNA: TGTGCCAGCAGTTTATCTAGGGGGCTGGAAAACATTCAGTACTTC.

This chain links TRBV7-2 with TRBJ2-7; a possible D gene is TRBD2 (5 bases). V lost 5 bases and J lost 2, with 19 bases in between. Germline V CDR1 and CDR2: SGHTA, FQGNSA. The CDR3 loop spans 16 amino acids. CDR3 sequence: CASSPFSGGSPYEQYF. For the CDR3, the DNA is TGTGCCAGCAGCCCCTTTTCTGGCGGGTCCCCCTACGAGCAGTACTTC.

The CDR3 nucleotides read TGTGCCAGCAGTGAATTGGACTCTACCATCTATAATTCACCCCTCCACTTT. It specifies CASSELDSTIYNSPLHF. J is TRBJ1-6 and V is TRBV6-1; D not resolved. The length of the CDR3 is 17 residues. Looked up from germline, CDR1 is MNHNS and CDR2 is SASEGT. Trimming pared 2 bases from V and 3 bases from J, leaving 14 bases between.

The chain has TRBV7-2 and TRBJ2-3; 9 nucleotides line up with TRBD2. J was trimmed by 0 bases and V by 1 base; bases with no gene match: 11. Germline-derived CDR1 and CDR2 are SGHTA and FQGNSA. This CDR3 region has 19 residues. CDR3 sequence (DNA): TGTGCCAGCAGCTTAGTATTTCCGGCGGGAGGGTTAAGCACAGATACGCAGTATTTT. Protein sequence: CASSLVFPAGGLSTDTQYF. Full variable domain (missing parts from reference TRBV7-2 and TRBJ2-3): GAGVSQSPSNKVTEKGKDVELRCDPISGHTALYWYRQSLGQGLEFLIYFQGNSAPDKSGLPSDRFSAERTGGSVSTLTIQRTQQEDSAVYLCASSLVFPAGGLSTDTQYFGPGTRLTVL.

This sequence joins TRBV9 and TRBJ2-2, with 15 nucleotides matching TRBD2. V lost 0 bases, J lost 5 bases, and 5 bases stayed unmatched. Germline V lookup: CDR1 SGDLS, CDR2 YYNGEE. CDR3 length: 18 residues. CDR3 in DNA: TGTGCCAGCAGCGTAGTAGGACTAGCGGGAGGGCCGACCGGGGAGCTGTTTTTT. Residues: CASSVVGLAGGPTGELFF.

The V gene is TRBV9, the J gene TRBJ1-3; 7 nucleotides line up with TRBD1. Germline values: CDR1 SGDLS, CDR2 YYNGEE. This CDR3 region has 17 residues. The ends lost 0 bases at V and 0 bases at J; junction bases unmatched: 6. DNA for the CDR3: TGTGCCAGCAGCGTAGACCTGGGACAGAGCTCTGGAAACACCATATATTTT. It codes for CASSVDLGQSSGNTIYF.

The chain joins TRBV6-6 to TRBJ2-5; D call uncertain. Trimming removed 4 bases at V and 4 bases at J, with 13 bases between. The CDR3 sequence is 14 residues long. Germline V gene data show CDR1 as MNHNY and CDR2 as SVGAGI (reference sequence). The CDR3 here is CASSSLSSTETQYF. CDR3 nucleotides: TGTGCCAGCAGTTCCCTTAGCTCGACAGAGACCCAGTACTTC.

This chain uses TRBV10-3 with TRBJ1-1; maybe TRBD1 (6 bases). The CDR3 is 17 residues long. The V gene lost 6 bases and the J gene lost 0 bases, with 20 bases spanning the gap. Germline V gives CDR1 ENHRY, CDR2 SYGVKD. The CDR3 is CAISTPRGGTMNTEAFF. The DNA for the CDR3 is TGTGCCATCAGCACTCCTCGGGGAGGGACAATGAACACTGAAGCTTTCTTT.

The chain couples TRBV10-2 to TRBJ2-5; possibly TRBD2 for D (6 bases). V was cut by 2 bases and J by 4 bases, with 20 bases left in between. In germline, CDR1 is WSHSY, CDR2 SAAADI. The CDR3 length is 17 residues. The CDR3 DNA reads as TGCGCCAGCAGTGAGAGGGCAGGGAGGAGGTTCGGAGAGACCCAGTACTTC. Residues: CASSERAGRRFGETQYF.

V is TRBV18 and J is TRBJ2-5; no reliable D call. The CDR3 is 13 amino acids. Germline CDR1 KGHSH, CDR2 LQKENI. V lost 3 bases and J lost 5, with 10 bases in between. CDR3 bases: TGTGCCAGCTCACCCCCGTCCCGGGAGACCCAGTACTTC. Its protein is CASSPPSRETQYF.

CDR3 in DNA: TGTGCCAGTAGGGAAAGGGGTTCGGTTCATGAAAAACTGTTTTTT. Protein: CASRERGSVHEKLFF. The chain uses TRBV19 and TRBJ1-4; perhaps TRBD1 as D (5 bases). The V end lost 6 bases, the J end lost 6 bases, and 17 bases lay between the germline ends. Per germline, CDR1 LNHDA and CDR2 SQIVND (reference sequence). CDR3 length: 15 residues.

The genes are TRBV6-4 and TRBJ2-1; D might be TRBD2 (5 bases). The CDR3 has 13 residues. Germline V gene data show CDR1 as MRHNA and CDR2 as SNTAGT. Trimming stripped 0 bases from V and 8 bases from J, with 8 bases between. The DNA of the CDR3 is TGTGCCAGCAGTGACTCGCCGGGATATGAGCAGTTCTTC. It encodes CASSDSPGYEQFF.

This chain uses TRBV5-1 with TRBJ2-1; TRBD2 might be the D (6 bases). CDR1 and CDR2 (germline): SGHRS, YFSETQ. Trimming left V 4 bases short and J 0 bases short, with 11 bases between. The length of the CDR3 is 15 residues. The CDR3 spells CASSLAGPSYNEQFF. The DNA for the CDR3 is TGCGCCAGCAGCCTTGCGGGGCCCTCCTACAATGAGCAGTTCTTC. Full variable domain (outside the CDR3, taken from reference TRBV5-1 and TRBJ2-1): KAGVTQTPRYLIKTRGQQVTLSCSPISGHRSVSWYQQTPGQGLQFLFEYFSETQRNKGNFPGRFSGRQFSNSRSEMNVSTLELGDSALYLCASSLAGPSYNEQFFGPGTRLTVL.

V and J are TRBV13 and TRBJ1-5; TRBD1 is a possible D gene (5 bases). The V end lost 3 bases, the J end lost 3 bases, and 15 bases lay between the germline ends. This CDR3 is 16 amino acids long. CDR1 and CDR2 (germline): PRHDT, FYEKMQ (reference sequence). The chain's CDR3 is CASSLSQGGLNQPQHF. The CDR3 region has the DNA TGTGCCAGCAGCTTGTCGCAGGGAGGCCTCAATCAGCCCCAGCATTTT. Filled out from reference TRBV13 and TRBJ1-5, the complete variable domain reads AAGVIQSPRHLIKEKRETATLKCYPIPRHDTVYWYQQGPGQDPQFLISFYEKMQSDKGSIPDRFSAQQFSDYHSELNMSSLELGDSALYFCASSLSQGGLNQPQHFGDGTRLSIL.

The CDR3 is CSYRELETQYF. CDR3 coding DNA: TGCAGTTATCGAGAGTTGGAGACCCAGTACTTC. This chain links TRBV20-1 with TRBJ2-5; unclear D gene. Germline V gives CDR1 DFQATT, CDR2 SNEGSKA (reference sequence). Trimming stripped 8 bases from V and 5 bases from J, with 12 bases between. CDR3 length: 11 amino acids.

The chain is built from TRBV21-1 and TRBJ2-2; the tabulated D call, TRBD2, remains unverified against the DNA. TRBV21-1 is designated a pseudogene. The CDR3 covers 16 residues. This chain's CDR3 is CASSTSSAPCPGELFF. The CDR3 DNA reads as TGTGCCAGCAGCACCTCTAGCGCTCCTTGCCCCGGGGAGCTGTTTTTT.

A single count supports this clone. V gene TRBV14 combines with J gene TRBJ2-1, with D perhaps matching TRBD2 (5 bases). Germline lookup yields CDR1 SGHDN and CDR2 FVKESK. The CDR3 extends over 16 amino acids. V lost 1 base and J 10 bases, leaving 20 bases between the germline ends. The CDR3 loop reads CASSQVGDYVHIEQFF. DNA of the CDR3: TGTGCCAGCAGCCAAGTTGGCGACTACGTCCATATAGAGCAGTTCTTC.

Comments on this clone: Distinct nucleotide sequences in the sample also encode this CDR3. The chain couples TRBV5-1 to TRBJ2-7; 8 nucleotides align to TRBD2. The CDR3 length is 14 residues. The J segment lost 2 bases and the V segment lost 1 base, leaving 2 bases of the junction unmatched. The germline V gene has CDR1 SGHRS and CDR2 YFSETQ. The CDR3 is CASSLTGGTYEQYF. The DNA for the CDR3 is TGCGCCAGCAGCTTGACGGGGGGGACCTACGAGCAGTACTTC.